The T cell receptor (beta chain) under discussion was sequenced for a study of T cells in Graves' hyperthyroidism and ophthalmopathy. Germline CDR1 SQVTM, CDR2 ANQGSEA. After removal of 5 bases from V and 2 bases from J, the junction contained 2 bases not matched to a gene. This CDR3 has 12 residues. RNA transcripts provided the source from which TCR beta CDR3 regions were amplified. With the HTBI primer set, the TCR CDR3 went through a first round of RT-PCR. Using its own MiXCR run on the multiplex PCR reads, TCRdb lists one record per CDR3 protein. The sample includes about 510,000 distinct CDR3 sequences, less than 15% seen only once; the top ten take about 14%. This clonotype was recorded many times.

This receptor was identified in a woman in her thirties or forties with Graves' hyperthyroidism. The rearrangement links TRBV29-1 to TRBJ2-7; TRBD1 agrees at 8 bases. The sequencing input was blood. The CDR3 here is CSVPTGAYEQYF. The CDR3 bases are TGCAGCGTTCCGACAGGGGCCTACGAGCAGTACTTC.